These T cell receptor beta chains were read from a single sample in a study of blood T cell repertoires in COVID-19. Measured with immunoSEQ multiplex PCR; TCRdb has only the in-frame clones, and not every one. The sample contains 210,000 or so clones, 86% of which appear only once. Input material: peripheral blood. All receptors derive from a woman aged 45-65 years with acute or convalescent COVID-19. The CDR3 runs from the conserved cysteine through the conserved F or W. A D gene is named only where the DNA matches it firmly. Size values are once, few and many counts, or a class for expanded clones, and some rows have none.

>.|.|TRBV3-1/TRBV3-2|TRBJ2-3
CASSWGHTDTQYF
TGTGCCAGCAGCTGGGGCCACACAGATACGCAGTATTTT
>.|.|TRBV4-3|TRBJ2-1
CASSQDFYNEQFF
TGCGCCAGCAGCCAAGACTTCTACAATGAGCAGTTCTTC
>.|once|TRBV3-1/TRBV3-2|TRBJ1-4
CASSQEPELGEKLFF
TGTGCCAGCAGCCAAGAACCAGAACTAGGGGAAAAACTGTTTTTT
>.|.|TRBV19|TRBJ1-2
CASSNRDTNYGYTF
TGTGCCAGTAGTAACCGGGACACTAACTATGGCTACACCTTC
>.|.|TRBV30|TRBJ1-6
CAWSILSWQNNSPLHF
TGTGCCTGGAGTATATTATCTTGGCAGAACAATTCACCCCTCCACTTT
>.|.|TRBV19|TRBJ1-5
CASSIPGNRGSNQPQHF
TGTGCCAGTAGTATACCCGGGAACCGCGGTAGCAATCAGCCCCAGCATTTT
>.|.|TRBV11-2|TRBJ1-1
CASSLVEGVNTEAFF
TGTGCCAGCAGCTTGGTCGAAGGGGTGAACACTGAAGCTTTCTTT
>.|.|TRBV18|TRBJ2-5
CASTSPGETQYF
TGTGCCAGCACTTCCCCGGGGGAGACCCAGTACTTC
>.|.|TRBV14|TRBJ2-3
CASSQDWAPDTQYF
TGTGCCAGCAGCCAAGATTGGGCGCCAGATACGCAGTATTTT
>TRBD1|few|TRBV5-1|TRBJ1-6
CASSAGQGGPNSPLHF
TGCGCCAGCAGCGCGGGACAGGGGGGACCCAATTCACCCCTCCACTTT